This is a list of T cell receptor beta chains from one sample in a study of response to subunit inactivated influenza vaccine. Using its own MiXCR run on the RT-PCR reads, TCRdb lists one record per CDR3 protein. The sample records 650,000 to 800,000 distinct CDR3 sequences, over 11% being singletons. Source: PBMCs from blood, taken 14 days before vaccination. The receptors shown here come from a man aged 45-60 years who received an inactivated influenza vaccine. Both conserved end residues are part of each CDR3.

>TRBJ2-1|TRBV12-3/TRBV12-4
CASSTSGRRNEQFF
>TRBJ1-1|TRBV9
CASSNLQGSHTEAFF
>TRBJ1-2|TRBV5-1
CASSAQTGGNGYTF
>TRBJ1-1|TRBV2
CASRAGTGGTEAFF
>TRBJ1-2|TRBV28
CASRAPVGPFYGYTF
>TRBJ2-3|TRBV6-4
CASSATSGGADTQYF
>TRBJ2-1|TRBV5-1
CASSLDGPRLGEQFF
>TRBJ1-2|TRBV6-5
CASSYAGLSGYTF
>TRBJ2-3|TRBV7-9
CASSLRHRGPKTDTQYF
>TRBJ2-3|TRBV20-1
CSASSTGVSTDTQYF
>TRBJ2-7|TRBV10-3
CAISGGGGVLEQYF
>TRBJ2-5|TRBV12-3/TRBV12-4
CASSLSMGTQYF
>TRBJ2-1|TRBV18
CASSPPRVNEQFF
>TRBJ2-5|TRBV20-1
CSASPGTTQYF
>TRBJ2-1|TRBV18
CASSPRVNEQFF
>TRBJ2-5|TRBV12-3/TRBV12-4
CASSPSGRAVGETQYF
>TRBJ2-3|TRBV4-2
CASSQAVAGATSRTDTQYF
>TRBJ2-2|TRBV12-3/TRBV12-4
CASKSGQGDTGELFF
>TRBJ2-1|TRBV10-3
CAIRADRDEQFF
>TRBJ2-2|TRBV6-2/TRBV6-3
CASSYGQGASTGELFF
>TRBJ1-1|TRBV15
CATSRVGQGSNTEAFF
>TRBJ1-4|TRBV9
CASSVAGRENEKLFF
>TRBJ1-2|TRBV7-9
CASSPRQGAHYGYTF
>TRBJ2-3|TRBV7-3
CASSGGRTDTQYF
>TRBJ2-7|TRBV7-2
CASSGDRFYEQYF
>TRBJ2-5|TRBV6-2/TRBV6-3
CASSYRYDRPSQETQYF
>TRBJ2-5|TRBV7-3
CASSLTGLAGGGETQYF
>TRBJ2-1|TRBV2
CASSEVTSKGGEQFF
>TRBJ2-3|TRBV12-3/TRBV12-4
CASSPSDGVTQYF
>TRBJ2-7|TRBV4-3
CASSQDAAVLYF
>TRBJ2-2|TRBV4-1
CASSLQPGELNTGELFF
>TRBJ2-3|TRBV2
CASSEQGKFDTQYF
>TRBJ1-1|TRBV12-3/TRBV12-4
CASTQGRGKAFF
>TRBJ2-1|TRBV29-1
CSVDGDSSLYNEQFF
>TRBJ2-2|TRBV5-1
CASSSSSGLNTGELFF
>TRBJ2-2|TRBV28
CASSFIEGLAGGGELFF
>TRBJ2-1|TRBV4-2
CASSQEGGEFFASEQFF
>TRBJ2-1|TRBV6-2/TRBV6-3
CASSRAGSYNEQFF
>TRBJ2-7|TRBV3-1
CASSPRTGRLEQYF
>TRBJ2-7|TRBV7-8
CASSLAPRRPAGMYEQYF
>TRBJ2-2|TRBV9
CASSVGWNTGELFF
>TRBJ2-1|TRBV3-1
CASSQGGLRKTEQFF
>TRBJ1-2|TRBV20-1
CSASYRTGSGGYTF
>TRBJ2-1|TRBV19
CASSLARETEQFF
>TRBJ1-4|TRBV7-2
CASSLSRGLDEKLFF
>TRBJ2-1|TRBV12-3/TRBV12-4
CASSKSSGGASNEQFF
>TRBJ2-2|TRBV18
CASSPPNRQTGELFF
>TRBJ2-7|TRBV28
CASSLRQKASEQYF
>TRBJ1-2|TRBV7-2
CASSPREGVNYGYTF
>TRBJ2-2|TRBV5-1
CASSLYGPTGELFF
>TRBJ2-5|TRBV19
CASMMTGQQETQYF
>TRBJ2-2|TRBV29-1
CSVKATGELFF
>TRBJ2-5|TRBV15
CATSGTHKQETQYF
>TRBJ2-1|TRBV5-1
CASSLAIGEQFF
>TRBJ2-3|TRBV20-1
CSAGRPGQNTDTQYF